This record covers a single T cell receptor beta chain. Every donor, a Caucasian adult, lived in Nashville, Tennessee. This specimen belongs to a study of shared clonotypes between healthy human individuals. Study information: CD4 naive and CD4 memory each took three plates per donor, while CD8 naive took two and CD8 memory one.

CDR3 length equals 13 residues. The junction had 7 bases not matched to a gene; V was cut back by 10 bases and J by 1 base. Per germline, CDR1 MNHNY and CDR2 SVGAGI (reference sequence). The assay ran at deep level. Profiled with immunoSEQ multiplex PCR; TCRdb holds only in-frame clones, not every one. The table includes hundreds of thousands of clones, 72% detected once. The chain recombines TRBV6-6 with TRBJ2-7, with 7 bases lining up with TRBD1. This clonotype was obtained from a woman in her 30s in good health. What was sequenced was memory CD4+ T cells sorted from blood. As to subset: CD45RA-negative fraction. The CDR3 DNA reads TGTGCCACCCAGACAGGGAGTTCCTACGAGCAGTACTTC. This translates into CATQTGSSYEQYF.